This record looks at one T cell receptor beta chain sequence and its context. The source of the sample is a study of blood T cell repertoires in COVID-19. Looking at the study overall: COVID-19 samples from acute and convalescent phases originated in the United States, Italy and Spain. Sample material is recorded as cDNA or gDNA derived from T cells, B-cell-depleted T cells, or PBMCs.

V shed 0 bases and J shed 6 bases, with 13 bases lying between them. Germline V gene sequence: CDR1 SGHKS, CDR2 YYEKEE (reference sequence). The CDR3 runs to 14 residues. Per the authors' pipeline: Nucleated cell counts were estimated from reference gene primer amplification. Libraries were prepared by immunoSEQ multiplex PCR; TCRdb keeps only in-frame clonotypes and omits some of them. The DNA was the basis for D and trimming; V, J and clone size are from that table. Among 250,000 to 300,000 clones listed, 89% were seen once. This sequence originates from a woman aged 40 to 49 who had recovered from COVID-19. Sequencing was performed on peripheral blood. V and J are TRBV5-5 and TRBJ2-7, with a weak D call TRBD1 (5 bases). CDR3 in DNA: TGTGCCAGCAGCTTGGGACAGTTCCTTCGCGAGCAGTACTTC. Amino acid sequence: CASSLGQFLREQYF.